One sample yielded the 18 T cell receptor beta chains listed below, sequenced in a study of blood T cells in healthy people across ages. For the second PCR, which ran for about 7 to 11 cycles, a sample-barcoded 5' primer and a J-beta primer mix were used. TCRdb fed the 5' RACE reads into MiXCR, producing one record per CDR3 protein. The data show 660,000 or so distinct CDR3 sequences, with 58% seen just once and more than 35% held by the top ten. The sequenced material came from blood. These TCRs come from a man aged 55 to 70 in good health.

This chain connects TRBV5-1 to TRBJ2-3, with 9 bases identical to TRBD2. Per germline, CDR1 SGHRS and CDR2 YFSETQ. V trimming: 0 bases; J trimming: 4 bases; junction bases outside the gene matches: 3. The CDR3 runs 15 residues. The CDR3 spells CASSLEGLAPDTQYF. The CDR3 DNA sequence: TGCGCCAGCAGCTTGGAGGGACTAGCCCCAGATACGCAGTATTTT.

The chain is built from TRBV12-3 or TRBV12-4 and TRBJ1-2; TRBD1 agrees at 7 bases. V gave up 4 bases and J gave up 4 bases; unmatched junction bases: 6. This CDR3 spans 14 amino acids. The CDR3 bases are TGTGCCAGCAGTTCGGGACAGAGGACCTATGGCTACACCTTC. Protein: CASSSGQRTYGYTF.

Only a few counts were recorded for this clonotype. This rearrangement joins TRBV28 to TRBJ2-5; the match to TRBD1 covers 7 bases. V lost 4 bases and J lost 2; bases outside the gene matches: 4. The germline V gene has CDR1 MDHEN and CDR2 SYDVKM. The CDR3 spans 14 residues. The CDR3 sequence is CASSSGQAQETQYF. The CDR3 nucleotides are TGTGCCAGCAGTTCAGGACAGGCTCAAGAGACCCAGTACTTC.

This chain's CDR3 is CASSSDRWGYGYTF. CDR3 nucleotides: TGTGCCAGCAGCTCCGACAGGTGGGGCTATGGCTACACCTTC. The chain uses TRBV7-6 and TRBJ1-2; weak D call: TRBD1 (6 bases). This CDR3 region has 14 residues. V lost 4 bases to trimming and J lost 4 bases, with 13 bases between them. Germline V gene data show CDR1 as SGHVS and CDR2 as FNYEAQ. Full variable domain (outside the CDR3, taken from reference TRBV7-6 and TRBJ1-2): GAGVSQSPRYKVTKRGQDVALRCDPISGHVSLYWYRQALGQGPEFLTYFNYEAQQDKSGLPNDRFSAERPEGSISTLTIQRTEQRDSAMYRCASSSDRWGYGYTFGSGTRLTVV.

On this clonotype: Relative to the germline gene, one junction end is altered; a read error may explain this. The CDR3 reads CASSQGGRDRRNTIYF. Here the CDR3 DNA reads TGTGCCAGTAGCCAAGGTGGCAGGGACAGACGAAACACCATATATTTT. This rearrangement joins TRBV3-1 to TRBJ1-3; 7 nucleotides match TRBD1. CDR3 size: 16 residues. Germline V CDR1 and CDR2: LGHDT, YNNKEL (reference sequence).

The chain uses TRBV15 and TRBJ2-7; D is unresolved. V was shortened by 0 bases and J by 7 bases, with 16 bases between the two germline ends. This CDR3 has 15 residues. Germline V gives CDR1 LNHNV, CDR2 YYDKDF (reference sequence). The CDR3 coding sequence is TGTGCCACCAGCAGAGATTCACTCCCATCGGATGAGCAGTACTTC. It codes for CATSRDSLPSDEQYF. The whole variable domain, filled in from reference TRBV15 and TRBJ2-7, reads DAMVIQNPRYQVTQFGKPVTLSCSQTLNHNVMYWYQQKSSQAPKLLFHYYDKDFNNEADTPDNFQSRRPNTSFCFLDIRSPGLGDTAMYLCATSRDSLPSDEQYFGPGTRLTVT.

The rearrangement links TRBV9 to TRBJ2-3, with D tentatively TRBD2 (6 bases). The V and J ends lost 3 bases and 4 bases respectively, with 18 bases between them. The CDR3 contains 16 residues. Per germline, CDR1 SGDLS and CDR2 YYNGEE. The CDR3 DNA sequence: TGTGCCAGCAGCGCTACGGGAGTAGGTCGCTCAGATACGCAGTATTTT. This codes for CASSATGVGRSDTQYF.

There are a few counts of this clonotype. The chain's CDR3 is CASSYSTGDEQYF. The CDR3 DNA sequence: TGTGCCAGCAGTTACTCGACAGGGGACGAGCAGTACTTC. The chain is built from TRBV6-6 and TRBJ2-7; 8 bases are shared with TRBD1. The CDR3 runs to 13 residues. The germline gives CDR1 MNHNY, CDR2 SVGAGI (reference sequence). J was trimmed by 5 bases and V by 0 bases; bases with no gene match: 0.

The chain joins TRBV5-1 to TRBJ2-1; D uncertain. Germline V gene data show CDR1 as SGHRS and CDR2 as YFSETQ. The CDR3 is 14 residues long. The germline V and J ends were trimmed by 1 base and 6 bases, with 11 bases remaining between them. CDR3 DNA sequence: TGCGCCAGCAGCTTGAGTCAAAACCCCAATGAGCAGTTCTTC. It translates to CASSLSQNPNEQFF.

This clonotype showed up just a few times. The V call is TRBV28, the J call TRBJ2-1, with 7 bases lining up with TRBD2. The CDR3 runs to 16 residues. Trimming took 5 bases from V and 4 from J; bases not matched to a gene: 11. In germline, CDR1 is MDHEN, CDR2 SYDVKM. In DNA form, the CDR3 reads TGTGCCAGCAGTGGAACTAGCGATTCAGGGTACAATGAGCAGTTCTTC. It translates to CASSGTSDSGYNEQFF.

This clonotype was recorded at least ten times. The chain is built from TRBV7-2 and TRBJ2-3, with 8 bases matching TRBD1. J gave up 1 base and V 5 bases, and 2 bases lay outside the gene matches. Germline V gene sequence: CDR1 SGHTA, CDR2 FQGNSA. This CDR3 is 14 amino acids long. In nucleotides, the CDR3 is TGTGCCAGCAGCCCGGGACAGGGCACAGATACGCAGTATTTT. Translating it yields CASSPGQGTDTQYF.

This clonotype was seen only a few times. The chain carries TRBV3-1 and TRBJ2-2; D is undetermined. Between the trimmed V and J ends, which lost 3 bases and 1 base, there was a span of 6 bases. The CDR3 is 14 amino acids. From germline, CDR1 is LGHDT and CDR2 YNNKEL (reference sequence). This CDR3 reads CASSHGLNTGELFF. In DNA form, the CDR3 reads TGTGCCAGCAGCCATGGGCTGAACACCGGGGAGCTGTTTTTT.

In its sample, this clonotype was seen a few times. The chain joins TRBV7-8 to TRBJ2-7; 12 nucleotides line up with TRBD2. Germline CDR1 SGHVS, CDR2 FQNEAQ. The CDR3 length is 16 residues. Trimming removed 4 bases from V and 3 bases from J; junction bases left unmatched: 7. The CDR3 loop reads CASSSNLLAGGYEQYF. DNA for the CDR3: TGTGCCAGCAGCTCCAACCTACTAGCGGGGGGCTACGAGCAGTACTTC.

This clonotype was seen more than once but under ten times. The CDR3 DNA is TGTGCCAGCAGCTCCGGAACTAGCCTAAACACAGATACGCAGTATTTT. Its protein product is CASSSGTSLNTDTQYF. J is TRBJ2-3 and V is TRBV11-2, with TRBD2 as a possible D gene (6 bases). The CDR3 has 16 residues. Germline CDR1 is SGHAT and CDR2 is FQNNGV. V was cut by 4 bases and J by 2 bases, with 16 bases left in between.

This clonotype was observed a single time. J is TRBJ1-3 and V is TRBV5-1; D remains ambiguous. From germline, CDR1 is SGHRS and CDR2 YFSETQ. There are 13 residues in the CDR3. V lost 9 bases, J lost 2 bases, and 12 bases lay in between. CDR3 nucleotides: TGCGCCACCCCCGAGGCCGCTGGAAACACCATATATTTT. Amino acids: CATPEAAGNTIYF.

J is TRBJ2-7 and V is TRBV20-1; TRBD2 is a possible D gene (6 bases). CDR1 and CDR2 from the germline V gene are DFQATT and SNEGSKA (reference sequence). The CDR3 runs 13 residues. The germline V and J ends were trimmed by 6 bases and 2 bases, with 14 bases remaining between them. The CDR3 sequence: CSALPSGPYEQYF. The CDR3 DNA follows: TGCAGTGCCCTCCCGAGCGGGCCCTACGAGCAGTACTTC.

The chain employs TRBV29-1 and TRBJ1-1, with D tentatively TRBD1 (5 bases). The CDR3 has 14 amino acids. Trimming cost V 7 bases and J 7 bases, with 22 bases left between them. Germline CDR1 and CDR2: SQVTM and ANQGSEA. The CDR3 sequence is CSASYQGGTDEAFF. The CDR3 DNA is TGCAGCGCATCCTATCAGGGAGGAACTGATGAAGCTTTCTTT.

The V and J genes are TRBV15 and TRBJ2-5, with D perhaps TRBD1 (5 bases). Trimming pared 1 base from V and 2 bases from J, leaving 14 bases between. Germline CDR1 and CDR2: LNHNV and YYDKDF (reference sequence). This CDR3 has 16 residues. In nucleotides, the CDR3 is TGTGCCACCAGCAGAGCCATAGGGGCAGAACAAGAGACCCAGTACTTC. This encodes CATSRAIGAEQETQYF.